This TCR beta chain appears in the sequencing data of a study of cytomegalovirus exposure and HLA in healthy donors (dated 2017 in TCRdb). Study-level background: According to an earlier analysis of 550 to 750 of the donors, roughly 180 million T cells yielded 95 million to 140 million unique TCR beta sequences and about 280 Gb of sequence data. A separate validation cohort of roughly 130 different subjects was used in addition to the approximately 700-subject first cohort. The T cell repertoires of 666 subjects were profiled by immunosequencing and related to cytomegalovirus serostatus. All discovery cohort repertoires had been generated on a single sequencing platform. The number of donors typed differed by locus, with about 629-630 for A, B, C, DRB1 and DQB1, 522 for DQA1, 606 for DPA1, and approximately 470 for DPB1. Both class I and class II loci were covered by HLA typing, at four-digit resolution. Across around 400 genotyped donors of the cohort, an average of about 200,000 unique TCR beta nucleotide sequences per donor were sequenced, and roughly 18% of those sequences were non-productive. Of the approximately 400 genotyped donors, about 80% fell in the genetic ancestry cluster associated with self-reported Caucasian donors. The study combined high-throughput TCR immunosequencing, statistical association of individual TCRs with disease status, and machine learning to predict cytomegalovirus infection status. An earlier analysis of 450 to 750 of the donors used high-throughput TCR beta sequencing to judge whether each TCR beta V gene segment behaved as functional or pseudogenic. Alongside the repertoire data, information on donor age, sex, ethnicity and CMV serostatus was compiled. The study aimed to test whether cataloging public T cell receptors could reveal signatures of past pathogen exposure. In a later analysis, previously published TCR beta repertoires from 670 or so donors were re-analyzed and high-resolution HLA genotyping was added so that TCR occurrence patterns could be studied. In the later analysis, no new phenotypic data were used to find candidate immune exposures; instead, reliance was placed on TCR beta sequences and their occurrence across donors. Roughly 5 DR-DQ haplotypes were handled as single units for association and clustering, since linkage in the cohort was strong. In a later genetic analysis, genome-wide SNP genotypes for 398 of the 666 donors were used, and that subset was treated as a discovery cohort. About 320 gigabases of sequencing data and tens of millions of unique TCR sequences were included in an early release covering around 600 HLA-typed donors.

As to this clone: The clone's antigen remains unknown. Qualities for individual bases were not recorded, and no much larger clone is one base off.

Study-level results and caveats: Some IMGT-functional V segments, including TRBV6-2 and TRBV6-3, could not be told apart with the 87-base-pair reads, so those segments were excluded. In both the original and validation cohorts, the classifier was reported to diagnose cytomegalovirus status with high specificity and sensitivity. Correlated functional status among segregating V segments might reflect linkage disequilibrium, but an unknown experimental factor could not be ruled out. The sequencing pipeline was judged likely to have produced a cluster of highly shared sequence variants as a technical artifact. About 17 rarely observed V segments, including chromosome 9 orphons, were excluded from the earlier analysis of a few hundred of the donors because counts were too low. Because HLA typing was missing for some donors at each locus, association tests included only the typed subset. A later genetic analysis associated a missense DCLRE1C variant with V-gene and J-gene trimming of TCR beta chains, and an independent cohort replicated the association. For the cohort, immune exposure information was limited to CMV serostatus. A further reported finding was that TCR beta sequences accurately predicted the HLA-A and HLA-B alleles for most subjects in the first cohort. In a later genetic analysis, fewer N-insertions in productive TCRs were reported among donors in an Asian-associated ancestry cluster than the approximately 630-donor mean. Specific HLA alleles were associated with 16,951 TCR beta sequences at a false discovery rate of 0.05 in a later analysis. According to a later analysis, most CMV-associated TCR beta chains appeared to be HLA-restricted, and the HLA associations seemed to be driven largely by CMV exposure. In an earlier analysis of some 550 of the donors, most TCR beta V segments were observed in productive rearrangements about 90% or about 30% of the time, broadly matching IMGT annotations. Strong co-occurrence of HLA alleles, especially DR and DQ, made assigning TCR associations to individual alleles difficult. The study gave a list of some 150 TCR beta chains associated with cytomegalovirus. In a later analysis, HLA-associated TCR beta chains were found to be more clonally expanded and to have lower generation probabilities than equally common non-associated chains. Roughly uniform sequencing depth across donors was assumed in presence/absence analyses, although this assumption may not hold. In vitro tests confirmed that three of the cytomegalovirus-associated TCR beta chains recognize cytomegalovirus antigens. In a later analysis, several top co-occurrence clusters were reported to appear linked to parvovirus B19, influenza, CMV and Epstein-Barr virus. The authors suggested that the approach could potentially be generalized to other disease states and immunological phenotypes. In this cohort, only TCR beta chains were sequenced, and detectable features were limited by the absence of alpha or paired-chain data. In a later analysis, the rate of TCR association differed among HLA loci, with DRB1 alleles having the most associated TCRs and HLA-C alleles having the fewest. Across donors, most TCR sequences were observed very rarely, whereas some public TCRs were present in many individuals.

The cohort consisted of 600 or so healthy bone marrow donors. Cohort members were all nominally healthy when sampled, although unrecorded immune exposures were likely present. The donor tested CMV seropositive and was one of the 289 seropositive cohort members. A peripheral blood sample was provided by each donor, and peripheral blood mononuclear cells were used for TCR beta sequencing. The Qiagen DNeasy Blood Extraction Kit was used to extract genomic DNA from the blood cell samples. The V end loses 3 bases and the J end loses 6 bases, and a stretch of 18 bases separates them. The germline V gene encodes CDR1 ENHRY and CDR2 SYGVKD. The CDR3 spans 15 residues, from the cysteine through the phenylalanine. The read is trimmed to its CDR3 DNA, 45 bases read in frame from base 1. The protocol used for the library was the immunoSEQ multiplex PCR assay. A mixture of 60 forward primers for TCR Vbeta segments and 13 reverse primers for TCR Jbeta segments was used in the multiplex PCR. Amplification of the CDR3 region of rearranged TCR beta genes was performed with a multiplex PCR assay on genomic DNA. Amplified TCR beta libraries were sequenced as 87-base-pair reads on the Illumina HiSeq System. The published analysis was carried out like this. Across the 666 repertoires, a later analysis counted approximately 83 million unique TCR beta chains, around 11 million of which were shared by at least two donors. Raw reads were error-corrected and collapsed into unique sequences by a nearest-neighbor algorithm in which closely related sequences were merged to remove PCR and sequencing errors. To assign V, D and J gene segments, CDR3 sequences were aligned to IMGT reference sequences. For a sequence to be retained, a match of at least six nucleotides to both a V gene segment and a J gene segment was required. A rearrangement was called productive if the CDR3 had no stop codons and remained in frame with V and J, and every other rearrangement was called non-productive. Following IMGT convention, CDR3 was defined as the stretch from the second conserved V-encoded cysteine up to the conserved J-encoded phenylalanine. In an earlier analysis of more than 550 of the donors, sequences lacking an unambiguous match to a single V gene segment were excluded. An earlier analysis of fewer than 650 of the donors classified V segments as functional when productive rearrangements were above 56.7% and as segregating when the standard deviation between donors was above 5%. A statistical classification framework was built for diagnosing cytomegalovirus status from the catalog of TCR beta chain sequences. A later analysis assigned V and J genes by comparing TCR nucleotide sequences with IMGT/GENE-DB human TR gene sequences. Using the TCRdist pipeline, a later analysis assigned CDR3 sequences along with most-parsimonious VDJ recombination scenarios. A later analysis defined each TCR beta chain by its CDR3 amino acid sequence plus V-gene family, and excluded reads lacking a unique V-gene family. In a later analysis, approximately 590 highly shared, low-generation-probability nucleotide sequences were removed to address suspected cross-contamination and a sequencing artifact. For each public chain, a later analysis derived a clonal expansion index from normalized ranks of inferred template counts within each repertoire. A later analysis computed generation probabilities with a VDJ recombination model fitted to out-of-frame rearrangements, and checked the results against IGoR. In a later analysis, hypergeometric tests were used to score TCR-TCR, TCR-HLA and TCR-CMV co-occurrence, with a repertoire-size bias correction applied to TCR pairs. False discovery rates were estimated in a later analysis by permuting HLA or CMV assignments 20 times. In a later analysis, co-occurring TCRs were grouped using DBSCAN, with TCRdist sequence similarity added in when clustering inside HLA-allele-positive subsets. Repertoires with fewer than 30,000 or more than 120,000 public chains, plus five repertoires with anomalous nucleotide sharing, were excluded from co-occurrence clustering. TCRdb's version of the immuneACCESS table is confined to in-frame rearrangements and falls short of the full clone set. An unresolved V gene accounts for under half of the shortfall where checked; the remainder is of unknown origin. Clone size and V and J calls were adopted from that table, with D and trimming inferred from the DNA. Present in this sample are 100,000 or so clones, about 70% of which were seen just once. Of the sample, approximately 4.3% is held by the ten largest clones.

This clonotype originated in a woman under 30 in good health and CMV-seropositive. The sequencing input was PBMCs. Recombination linked TRBV10-3 to TRBJ2-7, and perhaps TRBD1 as D gene, on 5 matching bases. The DNA sequence is as follows: TGTGCCATCAGTGATCGTGGGCAGGGATTCGGCGAGCAGTACTTC. This encodes CAISDRGQGFGEQYF.